The entry below gives a single T cell receptor beta chain sequence along with its context. The antigen is unknown. Through a sample-barcoded 5' primer and a J-beta primer mix, a second PCR was run for roughly 7 to 11 cycles. A single record per CDR3 protein comes from TCRdb applying MiXCR to the 5' RACE reads. The repertoire holds about a million distinct CDR3 sequences, with about 48% as singletons. These data come from a study of blood T cells in healthy people across ages. General observations from the study: Naive T cell percentage showed a strong correlation with the diversity of TCR beta. PBMCs that were unsorted prevented a conclusive naive versus antigen-experienced comparison.

Trimming left V 7 bases short and J 2 bases short, with 18 bases between. This CDR3 spans 17 amino acids. Germline CDR1 SEHNR, CDR2 FQNEAQ (reference sequence). The receptor was isolated from a man aged 25 to 40 in good health. The sequenced material came from blood. V gene TRBV7-9 combines with J gene TRBJ1-6; D gene unclear. The CDR3 DNA reads as TGTGCCAGCACCCCAGAAGGCGGGTACGCCTATAATTCACCCCTCCACTTT. Encoded protein: CASTPEGGYAYNSPLHF.